These 27 T cell receptor beta chains originate from one sample sequenced in a study of blood T cell repertoires in COVID-19. TCRdb's table, derived via immunoSEQ multiplex PCR, lists solely in-frame clones and lacks some. The sample has roughly 300,000 clones, 85% seen once. The specimen was PBMCs or T cells enriched from blood (not recorded which). The receptors here all came from a woman between 45 and 60 years old who had recovered from COVID-19.

The chain has TRBV4-3 and TRBJ2-3; a possible D gene is TRBD1 (6 bases). V was clipped by 3 bases and J by 2 bases, with 12 bases between them. This CDR3 has 15 residues. The V gene's germline CDR1 is LGHNA and CDR2 YSLEER. CDR3 sequence: CASSHQTGITDTQYF. The DNA for the CDR3 is TGCGCCAGCAGCCATCAGACAGGCATCACAGATACGCAGTATTTT.

For the CDR3, the DNA is TGCGCCAGCAGCTTAGGACTAGCGGAACCCTACGAGCAGTACTTC. This codes for CASSLGLAEPYEQYF. This sequence joins TRBV5-1 and TRBJ2-7; 10 bases map to TRBD2. Germline values: CDR1 SGHRS, CDR2 YFSETQ. This CDR3 comprises 15 residues. The trim removed 2 bases at V and 2 bases at J, leaving 4 bases unmatched.

The V call is TRBV6-1, the J call TRBJ2-6; 9 bases are a match to TRBD1. The junction had 6 bases not matched to a gene; V was cut back by 1 base and J by 2 bases. Per germline, CDR1 MNHNS and CDR2 SASEGT. The CDR3 runs to 18 residues. CDR3 region: CASSEGTGDWTGANVLTF. The CDR3 DNA follows: TGTGCCAGCAGTGAAGGGACAGGGGATTGGACTGGGGCCAACGTCCTGACTTTC.

The chain joins TRBV6-5 to TRBJ1-5, with unresolved D. CDR3 length equals 13 residues. Germline V gene sequence: CDR1 MNHEY, CDR2 SVGAGI. Trimming took off 0 bases at V and 5 bases at J, with 5 bases between the two ends. The CDR3 spells CASSYSEYQPQHF. The CDR3 bases are TGTGCCAGCAGTTACTCAGAGTATCAGCCCCAGCATTTT.

The CDR3 nucleotides are TGTGCCAGCAGCCCACACAGGGGTCAAATCTACAATGAGCAGTTCTTC. It specifies CASSPHRGQIYNEQFF. V is TRBV13 and J is TRBJ2-1, with 7 bases aligning to TRBD1. Germline V CDR1 and CDR2: PRHDT, FYEKMQ (reference sequence). The CDR3 runs to 16 residues. The V segment lost 5 bases and the J segment 3 bases; nucleotides outside the gene matches: 10.

V gene TRBV5-4 combines with J gene TRBJ2-2; no clear D. The V and J ends lost 2 bases and 1 base respectively, with 12 bases between them. This CDR3 is built from 16 residues. Germline V lookup: CDR1 SGHNT, CDR2 YYREEE (reference sequence). CDR3 DNA: TGTGCCAGCAGCTTTTTCGTAGCTGTGAACACCGGGGAGCTGTTTTTT. Amino acids: CASSFFVAVNTGELFF.

This clone has just a few counts. The chain joins TRBV5-1 to TRBJ2-7, with a tentative D call TRBD2 (5 bases). Trimming pared 1 base from V and 0 bases from J, leaving 14 bases between. Germline CDR1 is SGHRS and CDR2 is YFSETQ. This CDR3 comprises 16 residues. CDR3 region: CASSLSGGDSSYEQYF. As DNA, the CDR3 is TGCGCCAGCAGCTTGAGCGGCGGTGATAGCTCCTACGAGCAGTACTTC.

The rearrangement links TRBV9 to TRBJ2-1, with 8 bases lining up with TRBD2. There are 16 residues in the CDR3. After removal of 3 bases from V and 8 bases from J, the junction contained 13 bases not matched to a gene. From germline, CDR1 is SGDLS and CDR2 YYNGEE. In DNA form, the CDR3 reads TGTGCCAGCAGCGGAAAACTAGCGGTCTTCCTGGATGAGCAGTTCTTC. Its translation is CASSGKLAVFLDEQFF. Together with reference TRBV9 and TRBJ2-1, the CDR3 gives the full variable domain: DSGVTQTPKHLITATGQRVTLRCSPRSGDLSVYWYQQSLDQGLQFLIQYYNGEERAKGNILERFSAQQFPDLHSELNLSSLELGDSALYFCASSGKLAVFLDEQFFGPGTRLTVL.

The chain carries TRBV4-2 and TRBJ1-1; D unclear. The CDR3 is 15 residues long. CDR1 LGHNA and CDR2 YNFKEQ come from the germline V gene. Between the trimmed V and J ends, which lost 1 base and 1 base, there was a span of 10 bases. The CDR3 loop is CASSQGQTKNTEAFF. The CDR3 bases are TGTGCCAGCAGCCAAGGACAAACAAAGAACACTGAAGCTTTCTTT.

The chain joins TRBV3-1 (or the pseudogene TRBV3-2) to TRBJ1-3; D not resolved. V was pared by 0 bases and J by 4 bases, with 10 bases between. The length of the CDR3 is 15 residues. Germline V gene sequence: CDR1 LGHDT, CDR2 YNNKEL (reference sequence). The CDR3 DNA sequence: TGTGCCAGCAGCCAAGATCAACAAGTAGGAAACACCATATATTTT. Translated: CASSQDQQVGNTIYF.

This chain connects TRBV5-5 to TRBJ1-3; TRBD1 is a possible D gene (5 bases). Germline CDR1 is SGHKS and CDR2 is YYEKEE (reference sequence). Between the trimmed V and J ends, which lost 4 bases and 1 base, there was a span of 15 bases. The CDR3 totals 16 residues. The CDR3 reads CASSLGAGGSGNTIYF. The CDR3 bases are TGTGCCAGCAGCCTGGGAGCGGGGGGTTCTGGAAACACCATATATTTT.

This chain connects TRBV20-1 to TRBJ1-2, with a possible D match to TRBD1 (6 bases). The CDR3 is 13 residues long. The germline gives CDR1 DFQATT, CDR2 SNEGSKA (reference sequence). The V end lost 3 bases, the J end lost 6 bases, and 14 bases lay between the germline ends. The CDR3 protein is CSASPTGSNGYTF. As DNA, the CDR3 is TGCAGTGCTAGTCCCACAGGGTCAAATGGCTACACCTTC.

This chain joins TRBV12-3 or TRBV12-4 and TRBJ1-3; 7 bases align to TRBD1. Trimming removed 6 bases from V and 4 bases from J; junction bases left unmatched: 3. The CDR3 extends over 13 amino acids. The CDR3 DNA is TGTGCCAGCAGATCGGGACAGGGAAACACCATATATTTT. Translation: CASRSGQGNTIYF.

The chain recombines TRBV6-5 with TRBJ1-3; D gene uncertain. Germline V CDR1 and CDR2: MNHEY, SVGAGI. Between the trimmed V and J ends, which lost 6 bases and 0 bases, there was a span of 9 bases. The CDR3 is made up of 14 amino acids. This CDR3 reads CASRIRYSGNTIYF. As DNA, the CDR3 is TGTGCCAGCAGGATCAGGTACTCTGGAAACACCATATATTTT.

The chain recombines TRBV7-2 with TRBJ1-3; 7 bases are shared with TRBD1. J was trimmed by 0 bases and V by 5 bases; bases with no gene match: 13. This CDR3 is 18 amino acids long. Germline CDR1 and CDR2: SGHTA and FQGNSA. The CDR3 region is CASSRTKVGQPSGNTIYF. The CDR3 DNA sequence: TGTGCCAGCAGCCGTACCAAAGTGGGACAGCCCTCTGGAAACACCATATATTTT.

V usage is TRBV10-1 and J usage is TRBJ2-5, with D perhaps TRBD1 (5 bases). Trimming left V 5 bases short and J 1 base short, with 8 bases between. CDR3 length equals 13 residues. Germline CDR1 is WNHNN and CDR2 is SYGVQD (reference sequence). This CDR3 reads CASSMTVQETQYF. The DNA for the CDR3 is TGCGCCAGCAGTATGACAGTCCAAGAGACCCAGTACTTC.

This clone turned up a few times. The chain links TRBV11-2 to TRBJ1-2; 7 bases are a match to TRBD1. With 5 bases clipped from V and 1 base from J, the junction kept 4 bases outside the gene matches. Germline V lookup: CDR1 SGHAT, CDR2 FQNNGV. The CDR3 is 14 residues long. CDR3 DNA sequence: TGTGCCAGCAGCCCGGGGACAGTTAACTATGGCTACACCTTC. Its translation is CASSPGTVNYGYTF.

This clone was seen a handful of times. V and J are TRBV28 and TRBJ1-2; 11 bases align to TRBD1. The CDR3 is made up of 13 amino acids. The V gene's germline CDR1 is MDHEN and CDR2 SYDVKM. The junction had 4 bases not matched to a gene; V was cut back by 2 bases and J by 11 bases. CDR3 in amino acids: CASSLPDRGLYTF. In DNA, the CDR3 is TGTGCCAGCAGTTTACCGGACAGGGGGCTTTACACCTTC.

V and J are TRBV11-2 and TRBJ2-1, with TRBD1 as a possible D gene (5 bases). This CDR3 contains 14 residues. Looked up from germline, CDR1 is SGHAT and CDR2 is FQNNGV. The ends were cut back, 5 bases at V and 7 bases at J, with 15 bases in the middle. The CDR3 DNA follows: TGTGCCAGCAGCCCGGTGGCAGGGCGGAATGAGCAGTTCTTC. This gives the protein CASSPVAGRNEQFF.

This chain links TRBV7-6 with TRBJ1-5, with D unclear. Between the trimmed V and J ends, which lost 5 bases and 0 bases, there was a span of 11 bases. The length of the CDR3 is 15 residues. In germline, CDR1 is SGHVS, CDR2 FNYEAQ. DNA for the CDR3: TGTGCCAGCAGCCCCCAGGCGCATAGCAATCAGCCCCAGCATTTT. Translating it yields CASSPQAHSNQPQHF.

The chain recombines TRBV9 with TRBJ2-3; tentatively, D is TRBD1 (6 bases). Trimming left V 4 bases short and J 0 bases short, with 15 bases between. The CDR3 has 16 residues. Germline V gives CDR1 SGDLS, CDR2 YYNGEE. The CDR3 DNA reads TGTGCCAGCAGCCCCCGACAGGATCTTAGCACAGATACGCAGTATTTT. Amino acid sequence: CASSPRQDLSTDTQYF.

The chain recombines TRBV7-2 with TRBJ1-2; 7 positions match TRBD1. CDR3 size: 14 residues. Trimming at V came to 1 base and at J to 3 bases, leaving 2 bases not matched to a gene. CDR1 is SGHTA, CDR2 FQGNSA, per germline. The CDR3 DNA reads as TGTGCCAGCAGCTTAGAGGGGGCGGACTATGGCTACACCTTC. It yields the protein CASSLEGADYGYTF. The full variable domain, rest sourced from reference TRBV7-2 and TRBJ1-2, is GAGVSQSPSNKVTEKGKDVELRCDPISGHTALYWYRQSLGQGLEFLIYFQGNSAPDKSGLPSDRFSAERTGGSVSTLTIQRTQQEDSAVYLCASSLEGADYGYTFGSGTRLTVV.

The J gene is TRBJ2-7, the V gene TRBV7-9; 12 bases are shared with TRBD1. The CDR3 spans 18 residues. Looked up from germline, CDR1 is SEHNR and CDR2 is FQNEAQ (reference sequence). V was pared by 0 bases and J by 5 bases, with 11 bases of the junction left unmatched. CDR3 in amino acids: CASSLAQQRDRGQNEQYF. The CDR3 nucleotides read TGTGCCAGCAGCTTAGCCCAACAACGGGACAGGGGGCAGAACGAGCAGTACTTC.

This chain joins TRBV4-1 and TRBJ2-1; TRBD2 agrees at 13 bases. The germline V gene has CDR1 MGHRA and CDR2 YSYEKL. The CDR3 contains 20 residues. The V and J ends lost 0 bases and 8 bases, in that order; junction bases with no gene match: 16. The CDR3 protein is CASSQEGLAGNLGGYHEQFF. The CDR3 DNA is TGCGCCAGCAGCCAAGAGGGACTAGCGGGGAACCTCGGGGGATATCATGAGCAGTTCTTC.

V and J are TRBV9 and TRBJ1-6; no reliable D call. The V gene's germline CDR1 is SGDLS and CDR2 YYNGEE. V was clipped by 2 bases and J by 9 bases, with 12 bases between them. This CDR3 comprises 14 residues. CDR3: CASSVEEFVSPLHF. The DNA for the CDR3 is TGTGCCAGCAGCGTGGAGGAGTTTGTTTCACCCCTCCACTTT.

This clone has only one observation. CDR3 bases: TGTGCCAGCAGCTTGCCCTTATCCTCAGATACGCAGTATTTT. Translating it yields CASSLPLSSDTQYF. The rearrangement links TRBV5-4 to TRBJ2-3; D uncertain. Looked up from germline, CDR1 is SGHNT and CDR2 is YYREEE (reference sequence). The CDR3 sequence is 14 residues long. V lost 1 base and J lost 4, with 10 bases in between. The full variable domain, completed using reference TRBV5-4 and TRBJ2-3, is ETGVTQSPTHLIKTRGQQVTLRCSSQSGHNTVSWYQQALGQGPQFIFQYYREEENGRGNFPPRFSGLQFPNYSSELNVNALELDDSALYLCASSLPLSSDTQYFGPGTRLTVL.

The chain couples TRBV5-6 to TRBJ1-1; no reliable D call. V was pared by 0 bases and J by 11 bases, with 14 bases between. The CDR3 runs to 13 residues. The germline gives CDR1 SGHDT, CDR2 YYEEEE. The CDR3 protein is CASSLGGAGYAFF. In nucleotides, the CDR3 is TGTGCCAGCAGCTTGGGGGGAGCGGGGTATGCTTTCTTT. Drawing the rest from reference TRBV5-6 and TRBJ1-1, the complete variable domain is DAGVTQSPTHLIKTRGQQVTLRCSPKSGHDTVSWYQQALGQGPQFIFQYYEEEERQRGNFPDRFSGHQFPNYSSELNVNALLLGDSALYLCASSLGGAGYAFFGQGTRLTVV.